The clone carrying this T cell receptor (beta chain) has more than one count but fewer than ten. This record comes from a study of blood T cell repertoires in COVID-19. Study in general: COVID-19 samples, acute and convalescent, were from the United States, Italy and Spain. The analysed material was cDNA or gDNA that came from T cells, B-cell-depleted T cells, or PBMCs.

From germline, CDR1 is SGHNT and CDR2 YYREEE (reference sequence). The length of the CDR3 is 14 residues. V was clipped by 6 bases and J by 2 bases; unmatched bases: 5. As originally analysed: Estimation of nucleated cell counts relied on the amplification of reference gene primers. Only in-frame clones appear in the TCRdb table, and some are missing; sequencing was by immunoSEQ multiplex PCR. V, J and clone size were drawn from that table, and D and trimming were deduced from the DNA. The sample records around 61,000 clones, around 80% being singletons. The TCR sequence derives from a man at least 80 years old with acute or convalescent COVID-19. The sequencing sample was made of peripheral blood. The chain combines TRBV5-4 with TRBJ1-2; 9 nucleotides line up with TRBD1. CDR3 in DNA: TGTGCCAGCAATCCCGGGACAGGGAACTATGGCTACACCTTC. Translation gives CASNPGTGNYGYTF.